A selection of T cell receptor beta chains follows, all from one sample in a study of blood T cell repertoires in COVID-19. The assay was immunoSEQ multiplex PCR, and TCRdb's table has in-frame clones only and misses some. The sample contains 300,000 or so clones, 87% of which appear only once. Source material: peripheral blood. The receptors originated from a woman aged 40 to 50 who had recovered from COVID-19. The CDR3 runs from the conserved cysteine through the conserved F or W. D genes are given only for firm matches. Not every row has a clone size; where given, it reads once, few, many or a size class.

size: NA
J: TRBJ1-4
D: NA
V: TRBV2
DNA: TGTGCCAGCAGTTTGAGTGCTAATGAAAAACTGTTTTTT
CDR3: CASSLSANEKLFF

size: NA
J: TRBJ2-5
D: TRBD1
V: TRBV2
DNA: TGTGCCAGCAGCGGACAGGGGATACAAGAGACCCAGTACTTC
CDR3: CASSGQGIQETQYF

size: NA
J: TRBJ2-2
D: TRBD1
V: TRBV19
DNA: TGTGCCAGTAGTACCCCCAGGACAGGGGCTACCGGGGAGCTGTTTTTT
CDR3: CASSTPRTGATGELFF

size: NA
J: TRBJ2-1
D: NA
V: TRBV5-1
DNA: TGCGCCAGCAGCTTGGTTTTCAGGGAATACAGTGAGCAGTTCTTC
CDR3: CASSLVFREYSEQFF

size: NA
J: TRBJ2-7
D: TRBD2
V: TRBV6-6
DNA: TGTGCCAGCAGGGGGGGGACGGGCCCGGATGAGCAGTACTTC
CDR3: CASRGGTGPDEQYF

size: NA
J: TRBJ1-4
D: TRBD1
V: TRBV9
DNA: TGTGCCAGCAGCGCTCGGACAGGGGCAACTAATGAAAAACTGTTTTTT
CDR3: CASSARTGATNEKLFF

size: NA
J: TRBJ1-1
D: TRBD1
V: TRBV6-5
DNA: TGTGCCAGCAGTTACTGGGACAGGGTCACCACTGAAGCTTTCTTT
CDR3: CASSYWDRVTTEAFF

size: NA
J: TRBJ1-3
D: NA
V: TRBV20-1
DNA: TGCAGTGCTAGTAGGGGCGGGGGGAGCTCTGGAAACACCATATATTTT
CDR3: CSASRGGGSSGNTIYF

size: NA
J: TRBJ1-5
D: TRBD1
V: TRBV7-2
DNA: TGTGCCAGCAGCCGGGACAGAAATCAGCCCCAGCATTTT
CDR3: CASSRDRNQPQHF

size: NA
J: TRBJ2-5
D: NA
V: TRBV7-2
DNA: TGTGCCAGCAGCCTCCTCCCCTGGACCCAGTACTTC
CDR3: CASSLLPWTQYF

size: NA
J: TRBJ2-7
D: NA
V: TRBV11-2
DNA: TGTGCCAGTGGGAGGGCAGGGGCCTACGAGCAGTACTTC
CDR3: CASGRAGAYEQYF

size: NA
J: TRBJ2-5
D: NA
V: TRBV5-1
DNA: TGCGCCAGCTCCAGAGCGCCGGGAGAGACCCAGTACTTC
CDR3: CASSRAPGETQYF

size: NA
J: TRBJ2-7
D: TRBD2
V: TRBV7-2
DNA: TGTGCCAGCAGCGCGCGGACTAGAGGTCTCTCCTACGAGCAGTACTTC
CDR3: CASSARTRGLSYEQYF

size: once
J: TRBJ1-1
D: NA
V: TRBV7-3
DNA: TGTGCCAGCAGCCCCTTCTCAGGGGCTGAAGCTTTCTTT
CDR3: CASSPFSGAEAFF

size: NA
J: TRBJ2-2
D: NA
V: TRBV5-6
DNA: TGTGCCAGCAGCTTGCTCGGCAGGCCAAACACCGGGGAGCTGTTTTTT
CDR3: CASSLLGRPNTGELFF

size: NA
J: TRBJ2-5
D: NA
V: TRBV7-7
DNA: TGTGCTAGCAGCTTAATGGGTATCGGGACACAAGAGACCCAGTACTTC
CDR3: CASSLMGIGTQETQYF